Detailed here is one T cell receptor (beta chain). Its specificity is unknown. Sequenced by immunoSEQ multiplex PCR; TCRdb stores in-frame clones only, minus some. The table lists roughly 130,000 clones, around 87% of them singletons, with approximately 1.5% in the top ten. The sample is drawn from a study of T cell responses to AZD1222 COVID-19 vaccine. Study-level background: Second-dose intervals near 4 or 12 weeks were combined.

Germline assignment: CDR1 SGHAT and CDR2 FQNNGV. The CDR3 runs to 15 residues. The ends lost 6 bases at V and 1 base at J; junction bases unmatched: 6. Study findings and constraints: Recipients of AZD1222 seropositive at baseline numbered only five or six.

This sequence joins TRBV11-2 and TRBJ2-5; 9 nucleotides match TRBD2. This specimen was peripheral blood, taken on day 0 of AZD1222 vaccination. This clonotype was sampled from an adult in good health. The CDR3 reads CASSPNSGSQETQYF. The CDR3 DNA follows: TGTGCCAGCAGTCCCAATAGCGGGAGCCAAGAGACCCAGTACTTC.